One and the same sample provided the 15 T cell receptor beta chains below, sequenced in a study of T cell responses to AZD1222 COVID-19 vaccine. The table came from immunoSEQ multiplex PCR; TCRdb's copy has only in-frame clones and leaves some out. The table lists tens of thousands of clones, around nine tenths of them singletons. The material was peripheral blood, obtained 28 days after the second AZD1222 dose. These receptors all stem from an adult who received the AZD1222 COVID-19 vaccine.

The CDR3 protein is CASSISFTADTQYF. The CDR3 DNA reads as TGTGCCAGTAGTATATCATTCACCGCAGATACGCAGTATTTT. The chain uses TRBV19 and TRBJ2-3; D remains unclear. Germline CDR1 and CDR2: LNHDA and SQIVND (reference sequence). V was clipped by 2 bases and J by 4 bases, with 10 bases between them. This CDR3 is 14 amino acids long. The complete variable domain, with remaining parts taken from reference TRBV19 and TRBJ2-3, reads DGGITQSPKYLFRKEGQNVTLSCEQNLNHDAMYWYRQDPGQGLRLIYYSQIVNDFQKGDIAEGYSVSREKKESFPLTVTSAQKNPTAFYLCASSISFTADTQYFGPGTRLTVL.

The chain recombines TRBV10-3 with TRBJ2-1; 8 bases align to TRBD1. Germline lookup yields CDR1 ENHRY and CDR2 SYGVKD. The CDR3 spans 12 residues. The V segment lost 8 bases and the J segment 10 bases; nucleotides outside the gene matches: 7. The CDR3 nucleotides are TGTGCCATCGGACAGGGTGATTTGGAGCAGTTCTTC. It specifies CAIGQGDLEQFF.

This chain uses TRBV5-1 with TRBJ1-1; 9 nucleotides align to TRBD1. V was clipped by 5 bases and J by 7 bases; unmatched bases: 9. The CDR3 is 14 amino acids. The germline V gene encodes CDR1 SGHRS and CDR2 YFSETQ. The CDR3 sequence is CASSTGTGWFEAFF. Written as DNA, the CDR3 is TGCGCCAGCAGTACCGGGACAGGGTGGTTTGAAGCTTTCTTT.

This clone was seen only a few times. The chain uses TRBV3-1 (or the pseudogene TRBV3-2) and TRBJ1-1, with a tentative D call TRBD1 (6 bases). The CDR3 extends over 15 amino acids. Trimming took off 4 bases at V and 0 bases at J, with 12 bases between the two ends. Germline CDR1 is LGHDT and CDR2 is YNNKEL (reference sequence). The CDR3 loop reads CASSPADRLNTEAFF. Written as DNA, the CDR3 is TGTGCCAGCAGCCCCGCGGACAGATTGAACACTGAAGCTTTCTTT.

In its sample, this clone was seen a few times. This chain links TRBV5-1 with TRBJ2-2; 11 bases are a match to TRBD2. Trimming removed 0 bases from V and 4 bases from J; junction bases left unmatched: 5. Germline CDR1 and CDR2: SGHRS and YFSETQ. The CDR3 has 17 residues. The chain's CDR3 is CASSLVSGLAATGELFF. The CDR3 DNA reads TGCGCCAGCAGCTTGGTTTCGGGACTAGCGGCCACCGGGGAGCTGTTTTTT.

CDR3 amino acids: CATSGPTGGSYPYNEQFF. As DNA, the CDR3 is TGTGCCACCAGTGGCCCGACGGGGGGGTCGTATCCCTACAATGAGCAGTTCTTC. This sequence joins TRBV24-1 and TRBJ2-1; 8 bases align to TRBD2. Trimming removed 5 bases from V and 2 bases from J; junction bases left unmatched: 13. The CDR3 has 18 amino acids. Germline values: CDR1 KGHDR, CDR2 SFDVKD.

The chain employs TRBV19 and TRBJ1-2, with 8 nucleotides matching TRBD1. The CDR3 has 15 residues. Germline-derived CDR1 and CDR2 are LNHDA and SQIVND (reference sequence). Trimming removed 4 bases from V and 2 bases from J; junction bases left unmatched: 6. The CDR3 DNA follows: TGTGCCAGTAGTACAGGACAGGGTGTGAACTATGGCTACACCTTC. Translating gives CASSTGQGVNYGYTF.

V gene TRBV6-1 combines with J gene TRBJ1-4; 9 bases agree with TRBD1. V lost 1 base to trimming and J lost 7 bases; unmatched junction nucleotides: 4. This CDR3 has 15 residues. The germline gives CDR1 MNHNS, CDR2 SASEGT. This chain's CDR3 is CASSEGETGGEKLFF. The CDR3, as DNA: TGTGCCAGCAGTGAAGGCGAGACAGGGGGTGAAAAACTGTTTTTT.

The chain joins TRBV11-2 to TRBJ2-7, with no clear D. The CDR3 extends over 14 amino acids. Trimming cost V 0 bases and J 2 bases, with 8 bases left between them. Looked up from germline, CDR1 is SGHAT and CDR2 is FQNNGV. The CDR3 protein is CASSLEVSPYEQYF. The CDR3 coding sequence is TGTGCCAGCAGCTTAGAGGTATCCCCCTACGAGCAGTACTTC.

This sequence joins TRBV27 and TRBJ1-4; maybe TRBD1 (5 bases). This CDR3 is built from 13 residues. V lost 8 bases, J lost 0 bases, and 7 bases lay in between. Germline CDR1 MNHEY, CDR2 SMNVEV (reference sequence). This CDR3 is CASSGTTNEKLFF. The CDR3 DNA reads TGTGCCAGCTCAGGGACAACTAATGAAAAACTGTTTTTT.

This chain connects TRBV6-1 to TRBJ1-5; 9 bases agree with TRBD1. This CDR3 region has 18 residues. The germline V gene encodes CDR1 MNHNS and CDR2 SASEGT. Losses at the gene ends were 3 bases for V and 0 bases for J; bases not matched to a gene: 9. The CDR3 region is CASSDKGQGTYSNQPQHF. In nucleotides, the CDR3 is TGTGCCAGCAGTGACAAGGGACAGGGTACATATAGCAATCAGCCCCAGCATTTT.

The chain uses TRBV19 and TRBJ1-2, with 7 bases fitting TRBD1. Germline V lookup: CDR1 LNHDA, CDR2 SQIVND (reference sequence). This CDR3 is 16 amino acids long. Trimming removed 3 bases from V and 8 bases from J; junction bases left unmatched: 15. In DNA, the CDR3 is TGTGCCAGTAGTATTTACCAGGCGCAGGGGGATTACGGCTACACCTTC. Its protein product is CASSIYQAQGDYGYTF.

This chain uses TRBV11-2 with TRBJ2-2; 9 bases line up with TRBD2. CDR3 length: 19 amino acids. V lost 2 bases, J lost 2 bases, and 12 bases stayed unmatched. Germline V gene lookup returns CDR1 SGHAT and CDR2 FQNNGV. In DNA, the CDR3 is TGTGCCAGCAGCTTATCAAACCGGGGACTAGCCGTTAACACCGGGGAGCTGTTTTTT. Translated: CASSLSNRGLAVNTGELFF.

The CDR3 here is CASSLAGAYNEKLFF. The CDR3 nucleotides read TGCGCCAGCAGCTTGGCGGGGGCTTATAATGAAAAACTGTTTTTT. The rearrangement uses TRBV5-1 and TRBJ1-4, with D perhaps TRBD1 (6 bases). The CDR3 totals 15 residues. V gave up 0 bases and J gave up 4 bases, with 10 bases separating them. CDR1 and CDR2 (germline): SGHRS, YFSETQ.

V is TRBV7-2 and J is TRBJ2-3, with 7 bases aligning to TRBD1. Losses at the gene ends were 1 base for V and 5 bases for J; bases not matched to a gene: 9. CDR1 SGHTA and CDR2 FQGNSA come from the germline V gene. The CDR3 is made up of 16 amino acids. The CDR3 sequence is CASSLGQGRPGDTQYF. CDR3 DNA: TGTGCCAGCAGCTTAGGACAGGGTCGGCCTGGAGATACGCAGTATTTT.